This passage covers 20 T cell receptor beta chains from one sample sequenced in a study of lung T cells in sarcoidosis with Löfgren's syndrome. A single record per CDR3 protein comes from TCRdb applying MiXCR to the reads. The sample includes 20,000 or so distinct CDR3 sequences, 20% to 25% of them seen just once. Sequencing was carried out using CD4+ T cells from PBMCs. Receptors were obtained from a human donor with sarcoidosis (Löfgren's syndrome or another form), or a control subject (not recorded which).

This clonotype was counted many times. This chain joins TRBV12-3 or TRBV12-4 and TRBJ2-1; D may be TRBD1 or TRBD2 (6 bases each). This CDR3 contains 16 residues. V was shortened by 3 bases and J by 0 bases, with 12 bases between the two germline ends. The CDR3 here is CASSFGGLSSYNEQFF. CDR3 in DNA: TGTGCCAGCAGTTTCGGGGGCCTGAGCTCCTACAATGAGCAGTTCTTC.

Turning to this clonotype: Since a much larger clone is just one base distant, this may be a read error. V and J are TRBV20-1 and TRBJ2-2, with D possibly TRBD2 on 6 matching bases. Per germline, CDR1 DFQATT and CDR2 SNEGSKA (reference sequence). There are 16 residues in the CDR3. The CDR3 DNA is TGCAGTGCAGAGCCGATTTTGGCAGGGAGAACCGGGGGGCTGTTTTTT. Protein sequence: CSAEPILAGRTGGLFF.

The J gene is TRBJ2-3, the V gene TRBV7-9, with 9 bases fitting TRBD2. The length of the CDR3 is 17 residues. From germline, CDR1 is SEHNR and CDR2 FQNEAQ (reference sequence). The junction had 10 bases not matched to a gene; V was cut back by 5 bases and J by 1 base. CDR3 nucleotides: TGTGCCAGCAGCCCCTGGACTAGCGAGGGGGGCACAGATACGCAGTATTTT. This codes for CASSPWTSEGGTDTQYF.

This clonotype came up a few times. A much larger clone lies a single base off, so this may be a read error. The J gene is TRBJ2-1, the V gene TRBV20-1, with 12 bases matching TRBD2. Germline assignment: CDR1 DFQATT and CDR2 SNEGSKA (reference sequence). The CDR3 is made up of 13 amino acids. J was trimmed by 9 bases and V by 5 bases; bases with no gene match: 5. Written as DNA, the CDR3 is TGCAGTGCTCCCCCTAGCGGGGGGGTTGAGCAGTTCTTC. The encoded protein is CSAPPSGGVEQFF.

This clonotype showed up many times. The chain links TRBV19 to TRBJ1-5, with 8 bases fitting TRBD1. There are 15 residues in the CDR3. Germline CDR1 reads LNHDA; CDR2 reads SQIVND (reference sequence). V lost 2 bases to trimming and J lost 2 bases; unmatched junction nucleotides: 2. As DNA, the CDR3 is TGTGCCAGTAGTATAACGGGACAGGGCAATCAGCCCCAGCATTTT. Its translation is CASSITGQGNQPQHF.

Remarks on this clonotype: The junction differs from germline at one of its ends, possibly a read error. V and J are TRBV6-2 or TRBV6-3 and TRBJ2-1, with D hard to call. The germline CDR1 and CDR2 sequences are MNHEY and SVGEGT. CDR3 length: 12 amino acids. The CDR3 DNA follows: TGTGACAGCAGCCCAGGACCCCTTAGGGAGTTCTTC. Encoded protein: CDSSPGPLREFF.

To note about this clonotype: At one end the junction does not follow the germline gene, possibly because of a read error. The chain is built from TRBV6-2 or TRBV6-3 and TRBJ2-7; D may correspond to TRBD1 or TRBD2 (5 bases each). Germline V lookup: CDR1 MNHEY, CDR2 SVGEGT. CDR3 length equals 14 residues. The CDR3 is CATPPGTGLHEQCF. The CDR3 DNA sequence: TGTGCCACTCCCCCCGGGACGGGGCTCCACGAGCAGTGCTTC.

This clonotype is labeled as medium-sized. This chain joins TRBV6-1 and TRBJ2-5; possibly TRBD1 for D (6 bases). Trimming pared 8 bases from V and 1 base from J, leaving 14 bases between. Germline CDR1 MNHNS, CDR2 SASEGT. The length of the CDR3 is 14 residues. CDR3 nucleotide sequence: TGTGCCAGCGGGAAAACAGGGTTCCAAGAGACCCAGTACTTC. Translation: CASGKTGFQETQYF.

Details on this clonotype: A read error may be the cause here, since a much bigger clone is one base away. This chain links TRBV5-1 with TRBJ2-2, with 7 bases fitting TRBD1. The V gene end was trimmed by 4 bases and the J gene end by 0 bases; junction bases not matched to a gene: 3. Germline assignment: CDR1 SGHRS and CDR2 YFSETQ. There are 15 residues in the CDR3. The CDR3 coding sequence is TGCGCCAGCAGCCAGGGACAGACGAACACCGGGGAGCTGTTTTTT. Translation gives CASSQGQTNTGELFF.

This chain joins TRBV5-4 and TRBJ2-1, with 11 bases aligning to TRBD2. The CDR3 runs to 15 residues. Trimming took 4 bases from V and 5 from J; bases not matched to a gene: 5. The germline V gene has CDR1 SGHNT and CDR2 YYREEE (reference sequence). The CDR3 bases are TGTGCCAGCAGCCCCGGGACTAGCGGACACAATGAGCAGTTCTTC. Protein product: CASSPGTSGHNEQFF.

Comments on this clonotype: Being one base from a much bigger clone, this may be a read error. This chain connects TRBV20-1 to TRBJ2-5; D perhaps matches TRBD2 (6 bases). CDR3 size: 15 residues. Germline CDR1 DFQATT, CDR2 SNEGSKA (reference sequence). Trimming cost V 5 bases and J 2 bases, with 18 bases left between them. CDR3 DNA sequence: TGCAGTGCTTCTTACCTCGGGACTCCGCAAGAGACCCAGTACTTC. Encoded protein: CSASYLGTPQETQYF.

This clonotype is labeled medium-sized (0.01 to 0.1%). The V gene is TRBV20-1, the J gene TRBJ2-7; 11 bases agree with TRBD2. This CDR3 comprises 15 residues. The ends lost 3 bases at V and 3 bases at J; junction bases unmatched: 7. The V gene's germline CDR1 is DFQATT and CDR2 SNEGSKA (reference sequence). CDR3 DNA sequence: TGCAGTGCTAGGTATAGCGGGAGGGTCGTCTACGAGCAGTACTTC. Translating gives CSARYSGRVVYEQYF.

Ten or more counts support this clonotype. The chain employs TRBV18 and TRBJ2-7; TRBD2 might be the D (5 bases). This CDR3 spans 12 amino acids. CDR1 is KGHSH and CDR2 is LQKENI in the germline V gene. The V and J ends lost 3 bases and 12 bases respectively, with 15 bases between them. The DNA of the CDR3 is TGTGCCAGCTCACCGGGGAGCCGAAGCGCGTACTTC. Encoded protein: CASSPGSRSAYF.

This clonotype was recorded at least ten times. This chain connects TRBV4-3 to TRBJ1-6; no definite D call. Germline values: CDR1 LGHNA, CDR2 YSLEER. V was clipped by 0 bases and J by 4 bases, with 16 bases between them. This CDR3 region has 18 residues. CDR3 nucleotide sequence: TGCGCCAGCAGCCAAGATCGGGCAAACTCCGGATATAATTCACCCCTCCACTTT. Protein product: CASSQDRANSGYNSPLHF.

This clonotype was counted a few times. The CDR3 DNA reads TGTGCCAGCAGCACCGGACAGGGAAAACACAATGAGCAGTTCTTC. Its translation is CASSTGQGKHNEQFF. This rearrangement joins TRBV11-2 to TRBJ2-1; TRBD1 agrees at 8 bases. The V gene end was trimmed by 5 bases and the J gene end by 5 bases; junction bases not matched to a gene: 8. Per germline, CDR1 SGHAT and CDR2 FQNNGV. This CDR3 is built from 15 residues.

This clonotype was recorded at least ten times. The rearrangement uses TRBV4-1 and TRBJ2-7; 7 bases are a match to TRBD2. V lost 1 base to trimming and J lost 3 bases; unmatched junction nucleotides: 9. The germline V gene has CDR1 MGHRA and CDR2 YSYEKL. CDR3 length: 16 residues. CDR3 region: CASSQAAVSGLYEQYF. CDR3 nucleotide sequence: TGCGCCAGCAGCCAAGCCGCGGTTAGCGGGCTCTACGAGCAGTACTTC.

This clonotype was detected many times. The rearrangement uses TRBV5-1 and TRBJ1-4; D remains unclear. V was pared by 5 bases and J by 8 bases, with 22 bases between. The V gene's germline CDR1 is SGHRS and CDR2 YFSETQ. This CDR3 spans 16 amino acids. This CDR3 reads CASRPGSTEFREKLFF. CDR3 DNA: TGCGCCAGCAGACCTGGATCGACGGAATTTCGGGAAAAACTGTTTTTT. Drawing the rest from reference TRBV5-1 and TRBJ1-4, the complete variable domain is KAGVTQTPRYLIKTRGQQVTLSCSPISGHRSVSWYQQTPGQGLQFLFEYFSETQRNKGNFPGRFSGRQFSNSRSEMNVSTLELGDSALYLCASRPGSTEFREKLFFGSGTQLSVL.

J is TRBJ2-3 and V is TRBV6-2 or TRBV6-3; TRBD2 might be the D (6 bases). The CDR3 consists of 15 residues. CDR1 is MNHEY and CDR2 is SVGEGT in the germline V gene. The V end lost 6 bases, the J end lost 4 bases, and 17 bases lay between the germline ends. The CDR3 protein is CASSSPAGRADTQYF. The CDR3 nucleotides are TGTGCCAGCAGCTCCCCTGCGGGACGCGCAGATACGCAGTATTTT.

On this clonotype itself: A much larger clone sits a single nucleotide away, making a read error possible. This chain links TRBV29-1 with TRBJ1-5; no reliable D call. CDR3 size: 13 residues. Germline V CDR1 and CDR2: SQVTM, ANQGSEA. For the CDR3, the DNA is TGCAGCGTTTCGGACGGAGGCAATCAGCCCCATCATTTT. This encodes CSVSDGGNQPHHF.

This clonotype was seen ten or more times. This sequence joins TRBV29-1 and TRBJ2-3; TRBD2 aligns across 14 bases. The trim removed 7 bases at V and 5 bases at J, leaving 5 bases unmatched. Germline V gene lookup returns CDR1 SQVTM and CDR2 ANQGSEA. The CDR3 contains 14 residues. The CDR3, as DNA: TGCAGCGCCTGGACTAGCGGGAGGCTAGATACGCAGTATTTT. It yields the protein CSAWTSGRLDTQYF.